This TCR beta chain was sequenced in a study of blood T cell repertoires in COVID-19. Donors in Cohort 3 counted as recovered after two negative PCRs, clearance, or symptom resolution. This CDR3 spans 15 amino acids. CDR1 and CDR2 (germline): GTSNPN, SVGIG (reference sequence). J was trimmed by 3 bases and V by 2 bases; bases with no gene match: 7. Only in-frame clones appear in the TCRdb table, and some are missing; sequencing was by immunoSEQ multiplex PCR. The table lists roughly 190,000 clones, over 75% of them singletons. This receptor was obtained from a woman aged 18 to 35 who had recovered from COVID-19. The chain couples TRBV30 to TRBJ2-1; 7 nucleotides align to TRBD2. The sequenced sample consisted of PBMCs or T cells enriched from blood (not recorded which). CDR3 coding DNA: TGTGCCTGGAGTCGTACTAAGCGGGACTACAATGAGCAGTTCTTC. It codes for CAWSRTKRDYNEQFF.